This TCR beta chain was documented in a study of cytomegalovirus exposure and HLA in healthy donors. Study results and caveats: Only CMV serostatus was available as immune exposure information. In a later analysis, specific HLA alleles were associated with 15,000 or so TCR beta sequences at a 0.05 false discovery rate.

Comments on this clone: Its antigen is not known.

V was shortened by 5 bases and J by 5 bases, with 13 bases between the two germline ends. Germline CDR1 reads SGHRS; CDR2 reads YFSETQ. The CDR3 contains 13 residues. Primers for the PCR totalled 60 Vbeta and 13 Jbeta. The table came from immunoSEQ multiplex PCR; TCRdb's copy has only in-frame clones and leaves some out. This sample lists 140,000 to 150,000 clones; its ten largest clones have around 1.5%. The chain carries TRBV5-1 and TRBJ1-1; D unresolved. Sequencing was carried out using PBMCs. The TCR comes from a woman aged 50 to 60 in good health and CMV-seronegative. The CDR3 DNA reads as TGCGCCAGCAGTGACCACAGTGGTACTGAAGCTTTCTTT. Encoded protein: CASSDHSGTEAFF. Using reference TRBV5-1 and TRBJ1-1 for the parts outside the CDR3, the full variable domain is KAGVTQTPRYLIKTRGQQVTLSCSPISGHRSVSWYQQTPGQGLQFLFEYFSETQRNKGNFPGRFSGRQFSNSRSEMNVSTLELGDSALYLCASSDHSGTEAFFGQGTRLTVV.